The 26 T cell receptor beta chains in this list originate from one sample, sequenced in a study of T cells in Graves' hyperthyroidism and ophthalmopathy. RNA transcripts yielded amplified TCR beta CDR3 regions. When the TCR CDR3 underwent first-round RT-PCR, the HTBI primer set was used. TCRdb reprocessed the multiplex PCR reads with MiXCR, giving one entry per CDR3 protein. This sample yields around 600,000 distinct CDR3 sequences, of which 13% to 15% are seen a single time; 6.5% to 9% belongs to the top ten. Sequencing input: blood. Receptors were obtained from a woman younger than 30 with Graves' ophthalmopathy.

At least ten counts were recorded for this clonotype. A much more abundant neighbour one base away suggests this may be a read error. The chain carries TRBV27 and TRBJ2-1; D unresolved. CDR1 is MNHEY, CDR2 SMNVEV, per germline (reference sequence). The CDR3 covers 12 residues. Trimming cost V 4 bases and J 5 bases, with 6 bases left between them. CDR3 in amino acids: CASSYGHNEQFF. The CDR3, as DNA: TGTGCCAGCAGTTACGGGCACAATGAGCAGTTCTTC.

This clonotype showed up many times. The chain carries TRBV20-1 and TRBJ2-7; 7 nucleotides agree with TRBD1. The trim removed 0 bases at V and 3 bases at J, leaving 5 bases unmatched. The CDR3 contains 14 residues. Germline lookup yields CDR1 DFQATT and CDR2 SNEGSKA (reference sequence). CDR3 region: CSARESAGGYEQYF. The CDR3 DNA reads as TGCAGTGCTAGAGAATCGGCAGGGGGCTACGAGCAGTACTTC.

This clonotype was seen at least ten times. This sequence joins TRBV28 and TRBJ2-7; D possibly corresponds to TRBD1 (5 bases). The CDR3 has 12 amino acids. V shed 11 bases and J shed 3 bases, with 14 bases lying between them. CDR1 and CDR2 from the germline V gene are MDHEN and SYDVKM. CDR3 bases: TGTGCCGGTCAGACAGTGCTCTACGAGCAGTACTTC. Residues: CAGQTVLYEQYF.

Many counts were recorded for this clonotype. The V gene is TRBV12-3 or TRBV12-4, the J gene TRBJ1-5; TRBD1 is a possible D gene (5 bases). This CDR3 has 15 amino acids. V was shortened by 2 bases and J by 1 base, with 9 bases between the two germline ends. As DNA, the CDR3 is TGTGCCAGCAGTTTACAGACAGCGAGCAATCAGCCCCAGCATTTT. It codes for CASSLQTASNQPQHF.

This clonotype was seen at least ten times. The rearrangement joins TRBV10-3 to TRBJ1-5, with D perhaps matching TRBD1 (5 bases). The CDR3 length is 16 residues. Germline V gene sequence: CDR1 ENHRY, CDR2 SYGVKD. Trimming took off 11 bases at V and 1 base at J, with 21 bases between the two ends. CDR3 sequence: CASAGAGPRSNQPQHF. In nucleotides, the CDR3 is TGTGCCTCAGCCGGGGCGGGCCCACGGAGCAATCAGCCCCAGCATTTT.

J is TRBJ1-5 and V is TRBV4-3; a weak D match, TRBD1 (5 bases). Germline CDR1 reads LGHNA; CDR2 reads YSLEER. The CDR3 extends over 15 amino acids. V lost 1 base and J 2 bases, leaving 9 bases between the germline ends. DNA of the CDR3: TGCGCCAGCAGCCAAGGATCAGGGCGCAATCAGCCCCAGCATTTT. This encodes CASSQGSGRNQPQHF.

In the case of this clonotype: This may come from a read error, since a much larger clone is one base off. The rearrangement links TRBV11-2 to TRBJ1-6, with TRBD1 as a possible D gene (5 bases). Between the trimmed V and J ends, which lost 5 bases and 8 bases, there was a span of 16 bases. Germline lookup yields CDR1 SGHAT and CDR2 FQNNGV. The CDR3 loop spans 15 amino acids. CDR3 nucleotides: TGTGCCAGCAGCGTCAGACAGCGCGTGCATTCACCCCTCCACTTT. Translated: CASSVRQRVHSPLHF.

This clonotype was recorded a few times. The chain employs TRBV7-8 and TRBJ2-7; 7 bases are shared with TRBD1. CDR3 length: 17 residues. Germline V gene lookup returns CDR1 SGHVS and CDR2 FQNEAQ. Losses at the gene ends were 6 bases for V and 3 bases for J; bases not matched to a gene: 17. The CDR3 loop reads CASSPPLGTDSHYEQYF. The CDR3 DNA sequence: TGTGCCAGCAGTCCCCCCCTCGGGACAGATTCCCACTACGAGCAGTACTTC.

This clonotype occurred many times. The chain uses TRBV30 and TRBJ2-5, with TRBD1 matching 7 bases. Germline assignment: CDR1 GTSNPN and CDR2 SVGIG (reference sequence). This CDR3 region has 15 residues. Trimming took 0 bases from V and 5 from J; bases not matched to a gene: 9. CDR3 bases: TGTGCCTGGAGTGTACTGACAGGGCTCGGGGAGACCCAGTACTTC. It encodes CAWSVLTGLGETQYF.

This clonotype has just a few counts. The chain uses TRBV19 and TRBJ2-3, with TRBD2 matching 14 bases. Germline-derived CDR1 and CDR2 are LNHDA and SQIVND (reference sequence). The CDR3 extends over 17 amino acids. Trimming cost V 5 bases and J 4 bases; bases outside gene matches: 8. CDR3 in DNA: TGTGCCAGTAGTGGGGGACTAGCGGGAGTTAGGGCAGATACGCAGTATTTT. The encoded protein is CASSGGLAGVRADTQYF. The variable domain in full, completed from reference TRBV19 and TRBJ2-3, reads DGGITQSPKYLFRKEGQNVTLSCEQNLNHDAMYWYRQDPGQGLRLIYYSQIVNDFQKGDIAEGYSVSREKKESFPLTVTSAQKNPTAFYLCASSGGLAGVRADTQYFGPGTRLTVL.

This chain links TRBV10-3 with TRBJ1-3; no firm D call. Between the trimmed V and J ends, which lost 8 bases and 1 base, there was a span of 6 bases. From germline, CDR1 is ENHRY and CDR2 SYGVKD. This CDR3 comprises 12 residues. CDR3 residues: CAIEGSGNTIYF. The DNA for the CDR3 is TGTGCCATCGAGGGATCTGGAAACACCATATATTTT.

In this sample, this clonotype turned up many times. The chain carries TRBV7-9 and TRBJ2-1; 8 nucleotides line up with TRBD2. In germline, CDR1 is SEHNR, CDR2 FQNEAQ (reference sequence). There are 15 residues in the CDR3. With 4 bases clipped from V and 1 base from J, the junction kept 3 bases outside the gene matches. CDR3 protein: CASSSRLASYNEQFF. The CDR3 DNA reads TGTGCCAGCAGCTCCAGACTAGCGTCCTACAATGAGCAGTTCTTC.

This clonotype was observed many times. CDR3 sequence: CSVLLDRVNTGELFF. CDR3 DNA: TGCAGCGTCTTACTGGACAGGGTGAACACCGGGGAGCTGTTTTTT. The rearrangement links TRBV29-1 to TRBJ2-2; 8 bases agree with TRBD1. From germline, CDR1 is SQVTM and CDR2 ANQGSEA. The CDR3 extends over 15 amino acids. V dropped 6 bases and J dropped 1; count of bases not matched to a gene: 7.

This clonotype was found many times. The chain links TRBV6-2 or TRBV6-3 to TRBJ1-1, with a possible D match to TRBD1 (6 bases). Trimming took 2 bases from V and 10 from J, leaving 17 bases between them. Germline assignment: CDR1 MNHEY and CDR2 SVGEGT. The length of the CDR3 is 14 residues. CDR3 in DNA: TGTGCCAGCAGTTACACAACAGGGCGGGTCAGAGCTTTCTTT. It is translated as CASSYTTGRVRAFF.

The genes are TRBV28 and TRBJ2-3; TRBD1 agrees at 8 bases. The CDR3 runs to 16 residues. Germline CDR1 MDHEN, CDR2 SYDVKM. V trimming: 7 bases; J trimming: 3 bases; junction bases outside the gene matches: 12. The CDR3: CASTEGGQGATDTQYF. The CDR3 region has the DNA TGTGCCAGCACCGAGGGCGGTCAGGGGGCGACAGATACGCAGTATTTT.

This clonotype was counted at least ten times. A read error may produce the germline difference seen at one junction end. The V gene is TRBV7-7, the J gene TRBJ2-7, with 10 bases identical to TRBD2. Germline assignment: CDR1 SSHAT and CDR2 FNYEAQ (reference sequence). This CDR3 comprises 15 residues. The CDR3 sequence: CASSGGAGDLYEQYF. For the CDR3, the DNA is TGTGCTAGCAGCGGGGGGGCGGGAGATCTCTACGAGCAGTACTTC.

This clonotype was counted many times. The chain combines TRBV28 with TRBJ2-1; 13 bases line up with TRBD2. There are 16 residues in the CDR3. Trimming removed 4 bases from V and 5 bases from J; junction bases left unmatched: 5. CDR1 is MDHEN, CDR2 SYDVKM, per germline. CDR3 coding DNA: TGTGCCAGCAGTTCATCCGGACTAGCGGGGGACAATGAGCAGTTCTTC. The encoded protein is CASSSSGLAGDNEQFF.

The chain recombines TRBV20-1 with TRBJ2-5; D gene uncertain. Trimming left V 3 bases short and J 8 bases short, with 19 bases between. Germline-derived CDR1 and CDR2 are DFQATT and SNEGSKA (reference sequence). The CDR3 sequence is 14 residues long. This CDR3 is CSASGVGRWATQYF. CDR3 sequence (DNA): TGCAGTGCTAGTGGTGTGGGCAGATGGGCAACCCAGTACTTC.

This clonotype was seen a handful of times. The gene calls are TRBV27 and TRBJ1-6; D call uncertain. V lost 6 bases to trimming and J lost 0 bases, with 9 bases between them. This CDR3 comprises 15 residues. Germline CDR1 reads MNHEY; CDR2 reads SMNVEV (reference sequence). The CDR3 here is CASRIKSSYNSPLHF. In nucleotides, the CDR3 is TGTGCCAGCAGGATAAAGAGCTCCTATAATTCACCCCTCCACTTT.

This clonotype appeared many times. The chain recombines TRBV20-1 with TRBJ2-2; 11 positions agree with TRBD1. The V segment lost 0 bases and the J segment 6 bases; nucleotides outside the gene matches: 3. The CDR3 consists of 15 residues. CDR1 is DFQATT and CDR2 is SNEGSKA in the germline V gene (reference sequence). CDR3 DNA sequence: TGCAGTGCTAGAGATACGGGACAGGGGGCCGGGGAGCTGTTTTTT. As protein: CSARDTGQGAGELFF.

The V and J genes are TRBV12-3 or TRBV12-4 and TRBJ2-7, with D hard to call. This CDR3 spans 14 amino acids. Trimming took off 1 base at V and 7 bases at J, with 14 bases between the two ends. The CDR3 here is CASSLEVRSGEQYF. CDR3 sequence (DNA): TGTGCCAGCAGTTTAGAAGTACGTTCCGGGGAGCAGTACTTC.

The genes are TRBV19 and TRBJ1-5, with D possibly TRBD1 on 6 matching bases. Trimming left V 5 bases short and J 7 bases short, with 9 bases between. The CDR3 loop spans 12 amino acids. CDR1 and CDR2 from the germline V gene are LNHDA and SQIVND (reference sequence). The CDR3, as DNA: TGTGCCAGTAGTCACCAGGGGCAGCCCCAGCATTTT. Translation gives CASSHQGQPQHF.

This clonotype was counted only a few times. This rearrangement joins TRBV12-5 to TRBJ2-7, with D possibly TRBD1 on 6 matching bases. The CDR3 contains 14 residues. The germline CDR1 and CDR2 sequences are LGHNT and FRNRAP. Trimming removed 2 bases at V and 5 bases at J, with 13 bases between. The CDR3 nucleotides are TGTGCTAGTGGTTTGACCACAGGGTCGAACGAGCAGTACTTC. Its translation: CASGLTTGSNEQYF. The full variable domain, with the rest looked up from reference TRBV12-5 and TRBJ2-7, is DARVTQTPRHKVTEMGQEVTMRCQPILGHNTVFWYRQTMMQGLELLAYFRNRAPLDDSGMPKDRFSAEMPDATLATLKIQPSEPRDSAVYFCASGLTTGSNEQYFGPGTRLTVT.

This clonotype has a handful of counts. CDR3 amino acids: CASSQDVGGSTDTQYF. In nucleotides, the CDR3 is TGCGCCAGCAGCCAAGATGTCGGCGGGAGCACAGATACGCAGTATTTT. The chain combines TRBV4-3 with TRBJ2-3; a weak D match, TRBD2 (5 bases). V was shortened by 0 bases and J by 0 bases, with 10 bases between the two germline ends. Germline V gene data show CDR1 as LGHNA and CDR2 as YSLEER. The CDR3 covers 16 residues.

This clonotype was recorded at least ten times. This chain joins TRBV2 and TRBJ2-7; D possibly uses TRBD1 or TRBD2 (5 bases each). The germline V and J ends were trimmed by 7 bases and 5 bases, with 18 bases remaining between them. This CDR3 is 14 amino acids long. The germline V gene has CDR1 SNHLY and CDR2 FYNNEI. CDR3 loop: CASTPGAEVHEQYF. CDR3 bases: TGTGCCAGCACCCCCGGGGCAGAAGTACACGAGCAGTACTTC. The full variable domain, rest sourced from reference TRBV2 and TRBJ2-7, is EPEVTQTPSHQVTQMGQEVILRCVPISNHLYFYWYRQILGQKVEFLVSFYNNEISEKSEIFDDQFSVERPDGSNFTLKIRSTKLEDSAMYFCASTPGAEVHEQYFGPGTRLTVT.

This rearrangement joins TRBV18 to TRBJ1-5, with 7 bases identical to TRBD1. The V and J ends lost 5 bases and 9 bases, in that order; junction bases with no gene match: 7. This CDR3 spans 13 amino acids. Looked up from germline, CDR1 is KGHSH and CDR2 is LQKENI. The DNA for the CDR3 is TGTGCCAGCTCAGGGACAGACAGTCGGCCCCAGCATTTT. It encodes CASSGTDSRPQHF.